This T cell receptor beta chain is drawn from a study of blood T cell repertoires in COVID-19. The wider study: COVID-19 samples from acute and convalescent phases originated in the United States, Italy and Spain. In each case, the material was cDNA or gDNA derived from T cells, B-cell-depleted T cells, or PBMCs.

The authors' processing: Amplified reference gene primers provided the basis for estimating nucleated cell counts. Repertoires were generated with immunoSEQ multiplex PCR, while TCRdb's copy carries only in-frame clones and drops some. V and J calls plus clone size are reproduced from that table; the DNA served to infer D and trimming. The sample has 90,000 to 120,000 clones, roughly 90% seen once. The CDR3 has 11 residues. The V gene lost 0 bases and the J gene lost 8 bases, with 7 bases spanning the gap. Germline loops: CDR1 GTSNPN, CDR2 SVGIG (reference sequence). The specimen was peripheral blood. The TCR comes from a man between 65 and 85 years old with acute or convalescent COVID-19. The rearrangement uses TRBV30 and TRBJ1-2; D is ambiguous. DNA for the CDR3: TGTGCCTGGAGTGTACTGGGCGGCTACACCTTC. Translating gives CAWSVLGGYTF.